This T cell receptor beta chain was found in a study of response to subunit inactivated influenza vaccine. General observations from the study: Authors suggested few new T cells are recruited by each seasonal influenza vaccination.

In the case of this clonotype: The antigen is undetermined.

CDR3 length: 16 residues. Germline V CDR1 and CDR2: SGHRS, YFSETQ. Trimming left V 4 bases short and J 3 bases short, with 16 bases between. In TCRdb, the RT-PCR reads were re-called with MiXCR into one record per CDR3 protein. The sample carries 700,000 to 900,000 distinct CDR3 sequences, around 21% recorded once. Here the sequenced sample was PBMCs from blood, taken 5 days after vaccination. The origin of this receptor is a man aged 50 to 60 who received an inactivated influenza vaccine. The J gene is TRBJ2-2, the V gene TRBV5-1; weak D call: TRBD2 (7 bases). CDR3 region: CASSGGAGVDTGELFF. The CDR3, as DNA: TGCGCCAGCAGCGGGGGCGCGGGAGTAGACACCGGGGAGCTGTTTTTT.